These T cell receptor beta chains were read from a single sample in a study of T cell responses to AZD1222 COVID-19 vaccine. Clones were sequenced by immunoSEQ multiplex PCR, and TCRdb holds only the in-frame ones, with some missing. Here the sample spans around 88,000 clones, just over 85% being singletons. The material sequenced was peripheral blood, taken on day 0 of MenACWY control vaccination. These TCRs come from an adult in good health. CDR3s include the opening cysteine and the closing phenylalanine or tryptophan. Each record gives: CDR3 DNA, CDR3 protein, J gene, clone size, D gene, V gene. D genes are given only for firm matches. The size of a clone is reported for some rows only, either as once, few or many, or as a class for expanded clones.

cdr3_nt: TGTGCCAGCAGCTACAGGGTGGAAGAGGAAAAACTGTTTTTT
cdr3_aa: CASSYRVEEEKLFF
j_call: TRBJ1-4
clone_size: once
d_call: .
v_call: TRBV6-5

cdr3_nt: TGTGCCAGTAGTGCCCGGGGGGGTGGCCAGCCCCAGCATTTT
cdr3_aa: CASSARGGGQPQHF
j_call: TRBJ1-5
clone_size: .
d_call: .
v_call: TRBV19

cdr3_nt: TGCGCCAGCAGCCCGGAGGCTAACACCGGGGAGCTGTTTTTT
cdr3_aa: CASSPEANTGELFF
j_call: TRBJ2-2
clone_size: .
d_call: .
v_call: TRBV5-1

cdr3_nt: TGTGCCAGCAGTGAATTTAGGGGTACTAATGAAAAACTGTTTTTT
cdr3_aa: CASSEFRGTNEKLFF
j_call: TRBJ1-4
clone_size: .
d_call: .
v_call: TRBV2

cdr3_nt: TGTGCCAGCAGCCTAGGACAGGGTGGGAACGAGCAGTACTTC
cdr3_aa: CASSLGQGGNEQYF
j_call: TRBJ2-7
clone_size: once
d_call: TRBD1
v_call: TRBV28

cdr3_nt: TGTGCCAGCAGTTTAGGGGGACCGAAACTGTTTTTT
cdr3_aa: CASSLGGPKLFF
j_call: TRBJ1-4
clone_size: .
d_call: .
v_call: TRBV12-3/TRBV12-4

cdr3_nt: TGTGCCATCAGTGAGTCGAATTCTGAGCAGTTCTTC
cdr3_aa: CAISESNSEQFF
j_call: TRBJ2-1
clone_size: .
d_call: .
v_call: TRBV10-3

cdr3_nt: TGTGCCAGCAGCTTAGACAGGGAGGGATACAATGAGCAGTTCTTC
cdr3_aa: CASSLDREGYNEQFF
j_call: TRBJ2-1
clone_size: .
d_call: .
v_call: TRBV7-2

cdr3_nt: TGTGCCAGCAGTTACTCCACGGGCAGAGACACTGAAGCTTTCTTT
cdr3_aa: CASSYSTGRDTEAFF
j_call: TRBJ1-1
clone_size: .
d_call: .
v_call: TRBV6-5

cdr3_nt: TGTGCCAGTAGTATGTCGGGGGGCGCGGGATGGACTGAAGCTTTCTTT
cdr3_aa: CASSMSGGAGWTEAFF
j_call: TRBJ1-1
clone_size: .
d_call: .
v_call: TRBV19

cdr3_nt: TGTGCCAGTAGTATGACGATCGTACAGGGTAACGAGCAGTACTTC
cdr3_aa: CASSMTIVQGNEQYF
j_call: TRBJ2-7
clone_size: few
d_call: .
v_call: TRBV19

cdr3_nt: TGTGTCAGCAGCTTAGTGGTACAATCGACCGATGGCTACACCTTC
cdr3_aa: CVSSLVVQSTDGYTF
j_call: TRBJ1-2
clone_size: .
d_call: .
v_call: TRBV11-2

cdr3_nt: TGCGCCAGCCGTAGGACTAGCGGGGGTCCCCCGCATAGCTCCTACAATGAGCAGTTCTTC
cdr3_aa: CASRRTSGGPPHSSYNEQFF
j_call: TRBJ2-1
clone_size: .
d_call: TRBD2
v_call: TRBV10-1

cdr3_nt: TGTGCCAGCAGTGAAGCGCGAGCGGGGAATGAGCAGTTCTTC
cdr3_aa: CASSEARAGNEQFF
j_call: TRBJ2-1
clone_size: few
d_call: TRBD2
v_call: TRBV6-1

cdr3_nt: TGTGCCAGCAGCCCCTGGCGGGCGGACACCTATGGCTACACCTTC
cdr3_aa: CASSPWRADTYGYTF
j_call: TRBJ1-2
clone_size: .
d_call: .
v_call: TRBV5-4

cdr3_nt: TGTGCCAGCAGAAAAGGACGTGGCCAGAATGAAAAACTGTTTTTT
cdr3_aa: CASRKGRGQNEKLFF
j_call: TRBJ1-4
clone_size: .
d_call: .
v_call: TRBV6-5

cdr3_nt: TGTGCCAGTACCTACGGGACAGGGGGTCTTAGCAATCAGCCCCAGCATTTT
cdr3_aa: CASTYGTGGLSNQPQHF
j_call: TRBJ1-5
clone_size: once
d_call: TRBD1
v_call: TRBV19

cdr3_nt: TGTGCCAGCAGGGAGGGTAGCCGGAATTCACCCCTCCACTTT
cdr3_aa: CASREGSRNSPLHF
j_call: TRBJ1-6
clone_size: .
d_call: .
v_call: TRBV13

cdr3_nt: TGTGCCAGCAGTGAATATGGCAGTCAAGAGACCCAGTACTTC
cdr3_aa: CASSEYGSQETQYF
j_call: TRBJ2-5
clone_size: .
d_call: .
v_call: TRBV25-1

cdr3_nt: TGTGCCAGCAGCACGGAAAATTCCCCGAACACTGAAGCTTTCTTT
cdr3_aa: CASSTENSPNTEAFF
j_call: TRBJ1-1
clone_size: once
d_call: .
v_call: TRBV7-8

cdr3_nt: TGTGCCATCAGTGAGTCGAAAGGGCGGGAAGAAAAACTGTTTTTT
cdr3_aa: CAISESKGREEKLFF
j_call: TRBJ1-4
clone_size: few
d_call: .
v_call: TRBV10-3

cdr3_nt: TGTGCCAGCAGTATAGAGGGGGGAACGAGCGAGCAGTACTTC
cdr3_aa: CASSIEGGTSEQYF
j_call: TRBJ2-7
clone_size: .
d_call: .
v_call: TRBV6-5

cdr3_nt: TGTGCCAGCAGGGCGGTCCTCGATACGCAGTATTTT
cdr3_aa: CASRAVLDTQYF
j_call: TRBJ2-3
clone_size: .
d_call: .
v_call: TRBV2

cdr3_nt: TGTGCCAGCAGCCCAAGGGAGGGTGAATCACCCCTCCACTTT
cdr3_aa: CASSPREGESPLHF
j_call: TRBJ1-6
clone_size: few
d_call: .
v_call: TRBV3-1/TRBV3-2

cdr3_nt: TGTGCCACCAGAGGGTTCCGGGACAGGGACCTTTTGGAGCAGTACTTC
cdr3_aa: CATRGFRDRDLLEQYF
j_call: TRBJ2-7
clone_size: once
d_call: TRBD1
v_call: TRBV24-1

cdr3_nt: TGTGCCAGCAGCAGAGAGACAGGGCGGGAAGCTTTCTTT
cdr3_aa: CASSRETGREAFF
j_call: TRBJ1-1
clone_size: .
d_call: TRBD1
v_call: TRBV7-2

cdr3_nt: TGTGCCAGCAGTTATGACTATCTCACGCAGTATTTT
cdr3_aa: CASSYDYLTQYF
j_call: TRBJ2-3
clone_size: .
d_call: .
v_call: TRBV6-6

cdr3_nt: TGTGCCAGCAGCCCATTATCAGGGGCCACTGAAGCTTTCTTT
cdr3_aa: CASSPLSGATEAFF
j_call: TRBJ1-1
clone_size: .
d_call: .
v_call: TRBV3-1/TRBV3-2

cdr3_nt: TGTGCCAGCAGCTTAGTGTCAGATAACACCGGGGAGCTGTTTTTT
cdr3_aa: CASSLVSDNTGELFF
j_call: TRBJ2-2
clone_size: .
d_call: .
v_call: TRBV7-2

cdr3_nt: TGTGCCAGCAGCCCGGACCCCTCTGGAAACACCATATATTTT
cdr3_aa: CASSPDPSGNTIYF
j_call: TRBJ1-3
clone_size: .
d_call: .
v_call: TRBV5-6

cdr3_nt: TGTGCCAGCTCAACTAACTCCTACGAGCAGTACTTC
cdr3_aa: CASSTNSYEQYF
j_call: TRBJ2-7
clone_size: .
d_call: .
v_call: TRBV18

cdr3_nt: TGTGCCAGCAGCGTAGGCCCCCTTGCCATGTCCAATGAGCAGTTCTTC
cdr3_aa: CASSVGPLAMSNEQFF
j_call: TRBJ2-1
clone_size: .
d_call: .
v_call: TRBV9

cdr3_nt: TGTGCCAGCAGGATCACAGATACGCAGTATTTT
cdr3_aa: CASRITDTQYF
j_call: TRBJ2-3
clone_size: .
d_call: .
v_call: TRBV25-1

cdr3_nt: TGTGCCAGCAGCCGGACAGGGGGCTCCAAAAACATTCAGTACTTC
cdr3_aa: CASSRTGGSKNIQYF
j_call: TRBJ2-4
clone_size: few
d_call: TRBD1
v_call: TRBV7-9

cdr3_nt: TGCGCCAGCAGCCAAGGGACTGACTTTGGTGAGCAGTACTTC
cdr3_aa: CASSQGTDFGEQYF
j_call: TRBJ2-7
clone_size: .
d_call: .
v_call: TRBV4-3

cdr3_nt: TGCGCCAGCAGCTTGGAGCCCCGGGACAGGGGCTACAATGAGCAGTTCTTC
cdr3_aa: CASSLEPRDRGYNEQFF
j_call: TRBJ2-1
clone_size: .
d_call: TRBD1
v_call: TRBV5-1

cdr3_nt: TGTGCCAGCAGTTTGCAGGGTCCAGGCTACACCTTC
cdr3_aa: CASSLQGPGYTF
j_call: TRBJ1-2
clone_size: few
d_call: .
v_call: TRBV28

cdr3_nt: TGTGCCAGCAGCCAAGTCGGGGCCTTTGGAAACACCATATATTTT
cdr3_aa: CASSQVGAFGNTIYF
j_call: TRBJ1-3
clone_size: .
d_call: .
v_call: TRBV14

cdr3_nt: TGTGCCAGCAGTTCCTTCGGGACAGGGGCCGGTCTAGGTTCCCAGTACTTC
cdr3_aa: CASSSFGTGAGLGSQYF
j_call: TRBJ2-5
clone_size: .
d_call: TRBD1
v_call: TRBV27

cdr3_nt: TGCGCCAGCAGCTTGGAACCCCAGGGCTATATGAACACTGAAGCTTTCTTT
cdr3_aa: CASSLEPQGYMNTEAFF
j_call: TRBJ1-1
clone_size: .
d_call: .
v_call: TRBV5-1

cdr3_nt: TGTGCCAGCAGTGCAGAAGGTTTCTATAATTCACCCCTCCACTTT
cdr3_aa: CASSAEGFYNSPLHF
j_call: TRBJ1-6
clone_size: .
d_call: .
v_call: TRBV27

cdr3_nt: TGTGCCAGCAGTTACTCGAGGGGTTTGAACACTGAAGCTTTCTTT
cdr3_aa: CASSYSRGLNTEAFF
j_call: TRBJ1-1
clone_size: once
d_call: .
v_call: TRBV6-5

cdr3_nt: TGTGCCAGCAGCCACAGCAGGGGATCTTACAATTCACCCCTCCACTTT
cdr3_aa: CASSHSRGSYNSPLHF
j_call: TRBJ1-6
clone_size: .
d_call: .
v_call: TRBV7-9

cdr3_nt: TGTGCCAGCAGTGAAAGGGGGGTGTCTGCAAAGGACATTCAGTACTTC
cdr3_aa: CASSERGVSAKDIQYF
j_call: TRBJ2-4
clone_size: .
d_call: .
v_call: TRBV6-1

cdr3_nt: TGTGCCAGCAGCTCTCAGGGACCTAGGGCGGCAAACACCATATATTTT
cdr3_aa: CASSSQGPRAANTIYF
j_call: TRBJ1-3
clone_size: .
d_call: .
v_call: TRBV7-8

cdr3_nt: TGTGCCACCAGTGCTCGGGGGCTAGGCACAGATACGCAGTATTTT
cdr3_aa: CATSARGLGTDTQYF
j_call: TRBJ2-3
clone_size: few
d_call: .
v_call: TRBV24-1

cdr3_nt: TGTGCCAGCAGCTTGGCCCAGCGGGACTACGAGCAGTACTTC
cdr3_aa: CASSLAQRDYEQYF
j_call: TRBJ2-7
clone_size: .
d_call: TRBD2
v_call: TRBV5-6

cdr3_nt: TGCGCCAGCAGCCAAGGGCCCGGGGACAGGGGCAGGTACGAGCAGTACTTC
cdr3_aa: CASSQGPGDRGRYEQYF
j_call: TRBJ2-7
clone_size: .
d_call: TRBD1
v_call: TRBV4-1

cdr3_nt: TGTGCCAGCAGCCACGAGGGGGCAAGCAATCAGCCCCAGCATTTT
cdr3_aa: CASSHEGASNQPQHF
j_call: TRBJ1-5
clone_size: .
d_call: TRBD1
v_call: TRBV7-9

cdr3_nt: TGTGCCAGCAGCTTGTTCTCTGGAAACACCATATATTTT
cdr3_aa: CASSLFSGNTIYF
j_call: TRBJ1-3
clone_size: few
d_call: .
v_call: TRBV5-6